Listed here are 12 T cell receptor beta chains from one sample, sequenced in a study of CD8 T cells in ankylosing spondylitis. MiXCR, run by TCRdb on the 5' RACE reads, gives a single entry per CDR3 protein. The table lists hundreds of thousands of distinct CDR3 sequences, 17% of them singletons. Their specific antigens are unknown. Findings and caveats of the study: Ankylosing spondylitis blood seemed to carry a telltale TCR beta motif made of about 8 highly homologous variants.

Sequencing input: blood, either unsorted or a sorted T cell fraction (not recorded which). The receptors derive from a male donor with ankylosing spondylitis.

This rearrangement joins TRBV16 to TRBJ1-2, with a tentative D call TRBD1 (5 bases). CDR1 is KGHSY and CDR2 is FQNENV in the germline V gene. Trimming took off 4 bases at V and 3 bases at J, with 12 bases between the two ends. The CDR3 totals 14 residues. CDR3 bases: TGTGCCAGCAGCCTGTGGACGGGGGACTATGGCTACACCTTC. Its translation is CASSLWTGDYGYTF.

There are many counts of this clonotype. The chain has TRBV12-3 or TRBV12-4 and TRBJ1-6; D ambiguous. Trimming took off 7 bases at V and 12 bases at J, with 16 bases between the two ends. The CDR3 has 13 amino acids. The CDR3 nucleotides are TGTGCCAGCACCTCCAGGTTACCACTACCCCTCCACTTT. Translation gives CASTSRLPLPLHF.

This sequence joins TRBV10-3 and TRBJ1-5, with D unresolved. Germline-derived CDR1 and CDR2 are ENHRY and SYGVKD. This CDR3 has 19 residues. The DNA for the CDR3 is TGTACCCTCAGTTTAGGCGAGTCTGGTTCAGTCTTTAGCAATCAGCCCCAGCATTTT. This sequence encodes CTLSLGESGSVFSNQPQHF.

The chain joins TRBV6-1 to TRBJ1-1, with D unclear. This CDR3 comprises 15 residues. Trimming left V 6 bases short and J 1 base short, with 15 bases between. CDR1 and CDR2 from the germline V gene are MNHNS and SASEGT. DNA of the CDR3: TGTGCCAGCAGCCTAGGGAGACGAGAGAACACTGAAGCTTTCTTT. Translating gives CASSLGRRENTEAFF.

The chain couples TRBV18 to TRBJ1-1; D uncertain. The CDR3 length is 13 residues. In germline, CDR1 is KGHSH, CDR2 LQKENI. The V and J ends lost 6 bases and 1 base respectively, with 9 bases between them. The CDR3 DNA follows: TGTGCCAGCTCTCCGGACCAGAACACTGAAGCTTTCTTT. This sequence encodes CASSPDQNTEAFF.

The chain employs TRBV7-9 and TRBJ2-1; the D gene is possibly TRBD1 (5 bases). The CDR3 is made up of 13 amino acids. Trimming took 2 bases from V and 7 from J, leaving 9 bases between them. Germline lookup yields CDR1 SEHNR and CDR2 FQNEAQ (reference sequence). DNA for the CDR3: TGTGCCAGCAGCTTAAGCAGGGTGAATGAGCAGTTCTTC. Its protein product is CASSLSRVNEQFF.

This clonotype was observed at least ten times. The chain recombines TRBV29-1 with TRBJ1-6, with 10 bases that match TRBD1. Germline V gives CDR1 SQVTM, CDR2 ANQGSEA. This CDR3 comprises 13 residues. With V trimmed by 6 bases and J by 5 bases, 1 base remained unmatched. DNA of the CDR3: TGCAGCGTCGGACAGGGGGATAATTCACCCCTCCACTTT. This sequence encodes CSVGQGDNSPLHF.

This clonotype was seen a handful of times. This chain connects TRBV7-8 to TRBJ2-2, with D possibly TRBD2 on 6 matching bases. Trimming pared 4 bases from V and 1 base from J, leaving 16 bases between. The CDR3 is 17 amino acids. Germline V gene data show CDR1 as SGHVS and CDR2 as FQNEAQ. In nucleotides, the CDR3 is TGTGCCAGCAGCTCCGATTGGAGCGGGCAGAACACCGGGGAGCTGTTTTTT. Translated, it gives CASSSDWSGQNTGELFF.

This clonotype has more than one count but fewer than ten. The chain recombines TRBV20-1 with TRBJ2-1; the match to TRBD2 covers 11 bases. CDR3 length: 16 residues. The V segment lost 6 bases and the J segment 7 bases; nucleotides outside the gene matches: 14. The germline V gene has CDR1 DFQATT and CDR2 SNEGSKA (reference sequence). CDR3 sequence (DNA): TGCAGTGCCTTCCCCCTACTAGCGGGAGTAGGTAATGAGCAGTTCTTC. Protein: CSAFPLLAGVGNEQFF.

The chain couples TRBV11-2 to TRBJ2-7; the match to TRBD2 covers 7 bases. Looked up from germline, CDR1 is SGHAT and CDR2 is FQNNGV. The CDR3 loop spans 17 amino acids. J lost 3 bases, V lost 0 bases, and 11 bases had no gene match. The CDR3 loop reads CASSLDPPLAPNYEQYF. The CDR3 nucleotides read TGTGCCAGCAGCTTAGATCCACCACTAGCGCCCAACTACGAGCAGTACTTC. Supplemented by reference TRBV11-2 and TRBJ2-7, the full variable domain reads EAGVAQSPRYKIIEKRQSVAFWCNPISGHATLYWYQQILGQGPKLLIQFQNNGVVDDSQLPKDRFSAERLKGVDSTLKIQPAKLEDSAVYLCASSLDPPLAPNYEQYFGPGTRLTVT.

The chain employs TRBV6-2 or TRBV6-3 and TRBJ2-5; D is unclear. V lost 6 bases to trimming and J lost 3 bases, with 11 bases between them. CDR1 and CDR2 from the germline V gene are MNHEY and SVGEGT. The CDR3 totals 13 residues. The DNA for the CDR3 is TGTGCCAGCAGGTTGGGTGCGGAAGAGACCCAGTACTTC. Translation gives CASRLGAEETQYF.

The chain joins TRBV3-1 to TRBJ2-3; tentative D call: TRBD2 (6 bases). This CDR3 region has 15 residues. CDR1 and CDR2 from the germline V gene are LGHDT and YNNKEL (reference sequence). The V end was cut by 4 bases, the J end by 7 bases, with 18 bases between. The CDR3 is CASSLRDSPPHTQYF. The CDR3, as DNA: TGTGCCAGCAGCCTCCGGGACTCCCCCCCACATACGCAGTATTTT.